This T cell receptor beta chain was sequenced in a study of blood T cell repertoires in COVID-19. Study details: Whether acute or convalescent, the COVID-19 samples came from the United States, Italy and Spain. Sample material is recorded as cDNA or gDNA derived from T cells, B-cell-depleted T cells, or PBMCs.

In the study's own analysis: The assay estimated nucleated cells by amplifying reference gene primers. Sequencing was performed with immunoSEQ multiplex PCR; in TCRdb, only in-frame clones are kept and a portion is missing. The V and J calls and clone size come from that table; D and trimming were worked out from the DNA. Of 150,000 to 200,000 clones in the sample, over 80% are singletons; the top ten hold less than 3.5%. Trimming took 4 bases from V and 3 from J; bases not matched to a gene: 12. The CDR3 runs 19 residues. The germline V gene has CDR1 SNHLY and CDR2 FYNNEI. V and J are TRBV2 and TRBJ2-1; 13 nucleotides match TRBD2. The sequenced sample was peripheral blood. The clonotype was recovered from a woman aged 60-75 years with acute or convalescent COVID-19. This chain's CDR3 is CASSGPTSGGALIYNEQFF. CDR3 coding DNA: TGTGCCAGCAGTGGCCCCACTAGCGGGGGGGCTCTCATCTACAATGAGCAGTTCTTC.